This T cell receptor beta chain came from a study of blood T cell repertoires in COVID-19. The overall study: PBMCs, B-cell-depleted T cells, or T cells were the source of the cDNA or gDNA that made up the material.

The germline V gene encodes CDR1 SGHAT and CDR2 FQDESV (reference sequence). The CDR3 runs 14 residues. V was pared by 1 base and J by 4 bases, with 10 bases between. Per the study methods: Estimation of nucleated cell counts relied on the amplification of reference gene primers. Clones were sequenced by immunoSEQ multiplex PCR, and TCRdb holds only the in-frame ones, with some missing. The V and J calls and clone size come from that table; D and trimming were worked out from the DNA. The sample includes 280,000 or so clones, approximately 91% of them seen just once. This chain uses TRBV11-1 with TRBJ1-1; a possible D gene is TRBD1 (6 bases). What was sequenced was peripheral blood. This sequence was found in a woman aged 55 to 70 with acute or convalescent COVID-19. The CDR3 region is CASSLGQGSTEAFF. The CDR3 coding sequence is TGTGCCAGCAGCTTAGGCCAGGGGAGCACTGAAGCTTTCTTT.